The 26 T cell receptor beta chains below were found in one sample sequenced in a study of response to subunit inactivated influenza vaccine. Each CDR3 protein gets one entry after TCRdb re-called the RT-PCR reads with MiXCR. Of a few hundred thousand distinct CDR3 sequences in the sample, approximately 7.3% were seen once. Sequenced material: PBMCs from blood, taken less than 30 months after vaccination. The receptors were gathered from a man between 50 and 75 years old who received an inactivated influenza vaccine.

The CDR3 region has the DNA TGTGCCAGCAGTTTAGGACTCCTCTACAATGAGCAGTTCTTC. It codes for CASSLGLLYNEQFF. The V and J genes are TRBV12-3 or TRBV12-4 and TRBJ2-1; no clear D. The CDR3 sequence is 14 residues long. Trimming took 1 base from V and 3 from J, leaving 7 bases between them.

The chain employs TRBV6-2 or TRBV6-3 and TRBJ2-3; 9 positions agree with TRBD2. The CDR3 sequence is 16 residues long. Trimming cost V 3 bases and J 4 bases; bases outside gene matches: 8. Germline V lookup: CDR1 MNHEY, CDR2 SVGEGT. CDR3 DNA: TGTGCCAGCAGTTATCGTAGCGGGAGTGCAGCAGATACGCAGTATTTT. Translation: CASSYRSGSAADTQYF.

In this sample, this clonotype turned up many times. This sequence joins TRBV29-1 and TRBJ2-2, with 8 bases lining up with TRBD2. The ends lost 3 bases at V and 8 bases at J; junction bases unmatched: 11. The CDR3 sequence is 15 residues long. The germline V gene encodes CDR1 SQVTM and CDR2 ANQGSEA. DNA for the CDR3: TGCAGCGTTGATATCCAAAAGGGGACTAGGGGGGAGCTGTTTTTT. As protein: CSVDIQKGTRGELFF.

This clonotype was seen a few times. The CDR3 sequence: CASSPGHGAEAFF. In DNA form, the CDR3 reads TGTGCCAGCAGTCCGGGACACGGGGCTGAAGCTTTCTTT. This chain uses TRBV12-3 or TRBV12-4 with TRBJ1-1; the D gene is possibly TRBD1 (6 bases). CDR3 length equals 13 residues. V shed 5 bases and J shed 6 bases, with 13 bases lying between them.

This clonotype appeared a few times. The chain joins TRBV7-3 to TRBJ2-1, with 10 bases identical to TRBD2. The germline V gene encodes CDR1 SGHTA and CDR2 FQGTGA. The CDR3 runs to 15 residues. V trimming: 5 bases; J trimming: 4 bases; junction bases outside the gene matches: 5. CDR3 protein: CASSQSGRAYNEQFF. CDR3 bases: TGTGCCAGCAGCCAAAGCGGGAGGGCTTACAATGAGCAGTTCTTC.

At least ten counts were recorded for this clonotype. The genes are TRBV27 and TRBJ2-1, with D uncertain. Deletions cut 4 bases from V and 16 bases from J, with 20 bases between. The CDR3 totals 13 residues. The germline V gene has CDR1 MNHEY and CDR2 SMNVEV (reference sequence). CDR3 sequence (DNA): TGTGCCAGCAGTTCCGGTTCTTCCCCCACACGATTCTTC. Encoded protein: CASSSGSSPTRFF.

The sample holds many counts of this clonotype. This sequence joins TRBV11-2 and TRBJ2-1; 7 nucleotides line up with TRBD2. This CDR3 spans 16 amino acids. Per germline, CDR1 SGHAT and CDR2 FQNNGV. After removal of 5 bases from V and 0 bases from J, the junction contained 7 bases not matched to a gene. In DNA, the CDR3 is TGTGCCAGCAGCCAGGTCGGGAGGAGCTCCTACAATGAGCAGTTCTTC. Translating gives CASSQVGRSSYNEQFF.

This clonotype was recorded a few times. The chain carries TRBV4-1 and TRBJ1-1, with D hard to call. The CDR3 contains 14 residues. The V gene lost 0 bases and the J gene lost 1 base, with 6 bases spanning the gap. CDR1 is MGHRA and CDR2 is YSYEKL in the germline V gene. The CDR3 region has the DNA TGCGCCAGCAGCCAAGACCGGAGGAACACTGAAGCTTTCTTT. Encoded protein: CASSQDRRNTEAFF.

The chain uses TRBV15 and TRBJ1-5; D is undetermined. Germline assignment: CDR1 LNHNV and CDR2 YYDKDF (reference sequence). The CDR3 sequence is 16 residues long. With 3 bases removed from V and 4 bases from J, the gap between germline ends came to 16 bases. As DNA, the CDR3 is TGTGCCACCAGCAGGAGGACTGCGTCGGGAAATCAGCCCCAGCATTTT. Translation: CATSRRTASGNQPQHF.

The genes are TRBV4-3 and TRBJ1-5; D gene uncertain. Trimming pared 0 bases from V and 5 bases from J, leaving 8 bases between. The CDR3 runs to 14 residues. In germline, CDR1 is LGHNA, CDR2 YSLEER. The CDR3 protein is CASSQERLDQPQHF. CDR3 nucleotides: TGCGCCAGCAGCCAAGAGCGGTTGGATCAGCCCCAGCATTTT.

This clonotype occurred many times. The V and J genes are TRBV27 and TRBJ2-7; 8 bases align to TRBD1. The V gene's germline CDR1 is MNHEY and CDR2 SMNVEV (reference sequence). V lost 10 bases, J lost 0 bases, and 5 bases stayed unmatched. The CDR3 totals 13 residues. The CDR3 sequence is CATRQGNSYEQYF. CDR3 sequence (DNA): TGTGCCACGAGACAGGGGAACTCCTACGAGCAGTACTTC.

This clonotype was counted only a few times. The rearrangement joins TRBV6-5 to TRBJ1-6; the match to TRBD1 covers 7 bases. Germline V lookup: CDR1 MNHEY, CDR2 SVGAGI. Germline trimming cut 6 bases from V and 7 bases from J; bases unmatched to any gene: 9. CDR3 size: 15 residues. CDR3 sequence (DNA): TGTGCCAGCAGAAGCCCGGGACAGAGAAATTCACCCCTCCACTTT. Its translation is CASRSPGQRNSPLHF.

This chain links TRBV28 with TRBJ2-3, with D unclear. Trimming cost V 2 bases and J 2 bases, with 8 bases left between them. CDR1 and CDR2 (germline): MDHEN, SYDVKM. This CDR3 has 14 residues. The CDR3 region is CASSLRVATDTQYF. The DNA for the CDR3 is TGTGCCAGCAGTTTAAGGGTCGCCACAGATACGCAGTATTTT.

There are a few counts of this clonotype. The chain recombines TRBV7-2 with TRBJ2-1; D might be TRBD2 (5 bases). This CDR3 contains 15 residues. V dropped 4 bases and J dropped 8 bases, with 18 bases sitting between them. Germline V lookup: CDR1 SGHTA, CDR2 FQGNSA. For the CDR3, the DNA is TGTGCCAGCAGCTCGGACGCCCGGAGGATCGATGAGCAGTTCTTC. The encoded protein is CASSSDARRIDEQFF.

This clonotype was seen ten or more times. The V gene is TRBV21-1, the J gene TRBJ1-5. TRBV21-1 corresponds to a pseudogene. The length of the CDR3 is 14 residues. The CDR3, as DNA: TGTGCCAGCAGCAAAGAAGGGAGCAATCAGCCCCAGCATTTT. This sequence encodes CASSKEGSNQPQHF.

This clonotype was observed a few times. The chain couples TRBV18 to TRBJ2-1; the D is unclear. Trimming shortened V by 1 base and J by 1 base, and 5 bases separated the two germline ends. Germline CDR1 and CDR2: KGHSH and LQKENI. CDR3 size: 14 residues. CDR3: CASSPQLSYNEQFF. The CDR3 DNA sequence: TGTGCCAGCTCACCACAGCTATCCTACAATGAGCAGTTCTTC. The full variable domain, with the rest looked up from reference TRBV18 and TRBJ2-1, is NAGVMQNPRHLVRRRGQEARLRCSPMKGHSHVYWYRQLPEEGLKFMVYLQKENIIDESGMPKERFSAEFPKEGPSILRIQQVVRGDSAAYFCASSPQLSYNEQFFGPGTRLTVL.

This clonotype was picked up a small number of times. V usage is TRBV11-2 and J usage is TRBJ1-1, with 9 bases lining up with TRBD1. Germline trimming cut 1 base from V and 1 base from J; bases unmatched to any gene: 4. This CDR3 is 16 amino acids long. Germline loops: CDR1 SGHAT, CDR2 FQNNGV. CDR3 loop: CASSLGTGATNTEAFF. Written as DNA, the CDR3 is TGTGCCAGCAGCTTAGGGACAGGGGCGACGAACACTGAAGCTTTCTTT.

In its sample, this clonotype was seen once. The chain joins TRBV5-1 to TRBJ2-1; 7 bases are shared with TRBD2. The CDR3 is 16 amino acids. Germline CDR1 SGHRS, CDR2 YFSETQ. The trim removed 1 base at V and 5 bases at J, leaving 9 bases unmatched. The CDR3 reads CASSLISGGKDNEQFF. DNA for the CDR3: TGCGCCAGCAGCTTGATTTCCGGGGGGAAAGACAATGAGCAGTTCTTC.

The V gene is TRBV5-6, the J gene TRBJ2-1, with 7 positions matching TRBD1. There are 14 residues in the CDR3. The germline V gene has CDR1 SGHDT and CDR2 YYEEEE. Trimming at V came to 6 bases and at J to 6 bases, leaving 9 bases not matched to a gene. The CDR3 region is CASTPETGPNEQFF. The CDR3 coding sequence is TGTGCCAGCACCCCGGAGACAGGGCCCAATGAGCAGTTCTTC.

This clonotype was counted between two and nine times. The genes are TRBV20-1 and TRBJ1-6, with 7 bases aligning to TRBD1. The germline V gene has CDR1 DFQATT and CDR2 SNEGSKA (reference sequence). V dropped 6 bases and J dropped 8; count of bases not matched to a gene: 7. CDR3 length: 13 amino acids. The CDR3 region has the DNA TGCAGTGCCACCCAAACAGGGGATTCACCCCTCCACTTT. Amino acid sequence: CSATQTGDSPLHF.

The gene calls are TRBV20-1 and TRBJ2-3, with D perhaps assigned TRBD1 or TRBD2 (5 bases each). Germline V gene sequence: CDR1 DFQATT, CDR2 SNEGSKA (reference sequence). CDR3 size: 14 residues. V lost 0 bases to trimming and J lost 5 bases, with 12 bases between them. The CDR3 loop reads CSARDEGTGDTQYF. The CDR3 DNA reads TGCAGTGCTAGAGATGAAGGGACCGGAGATACGCAGTATTTT.

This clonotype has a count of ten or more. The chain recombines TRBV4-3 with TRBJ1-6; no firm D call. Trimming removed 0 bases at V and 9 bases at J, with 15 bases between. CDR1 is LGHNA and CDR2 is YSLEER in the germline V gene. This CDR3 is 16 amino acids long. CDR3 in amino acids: CASSQDSQSVGSPLHF. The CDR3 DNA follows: TGCGCCAGCAGCCAAGATTCCCAGAGCGTGGGTTCACCCCTCCACTTT.

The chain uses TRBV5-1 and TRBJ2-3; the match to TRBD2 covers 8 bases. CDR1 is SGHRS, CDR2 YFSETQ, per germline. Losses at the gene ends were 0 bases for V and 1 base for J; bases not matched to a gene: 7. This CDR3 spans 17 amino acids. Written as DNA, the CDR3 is TGCGCCAGCAGCTTGGATCCCACGGGAGGGGGCACAGATACGCAGTATTTT. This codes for CASSLDPTGGGTDTQYF.

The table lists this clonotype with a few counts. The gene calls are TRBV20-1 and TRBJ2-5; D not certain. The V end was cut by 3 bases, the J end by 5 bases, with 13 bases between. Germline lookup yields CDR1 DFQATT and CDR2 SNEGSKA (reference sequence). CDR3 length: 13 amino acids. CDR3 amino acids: CSARRTTRETQYF. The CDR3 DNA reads TGCAGTGCTAGGCGGACGACGAGGGAGACCCAGTACTTC.

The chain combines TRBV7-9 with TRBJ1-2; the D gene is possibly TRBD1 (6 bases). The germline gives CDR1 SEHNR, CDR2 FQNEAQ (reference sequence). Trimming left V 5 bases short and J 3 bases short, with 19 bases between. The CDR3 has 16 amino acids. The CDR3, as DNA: TGTGCCAGCAGCCCAAGCAGACCGGGACAACACTATGGCTACACCTTC. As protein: CASSPSRPGQHYGYTF.

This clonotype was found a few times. CDR3 nucleotides: TGTGCCATCAGTGATCCAGGGTCGGGAGATACGCAGTATTTT. Its protein is CAISDPGSGDTQYF. This rearrangement joins TRBV10-3 to TRBJ2-3; D is possibly TRBD1 (5 bases). Trimming removed 3 bases at V and 5 bases at J, with 12 bases between. The CDR3 runs 14 residues. Germline loops: CDR1 ENHRY, CDR2 SYGVKD.